The 18 T cell receptor beta chains given below trace back to one sample, sequenced in a study of blood T cell repertoires in COVID-19. TCRdb keeps only in-frame clones here, not all; method: immunoSEQ multiplex PCR. The sample has about 250,000 clones, about 85% seen once. Sequences were obtained from PBMCs or T cells enriched from blood (not recorded which). The receptor source for this set is a woman aged 50 to 60 who had been exposed to COVID-19.

The chain uses TRBV4-3 and TRBJ2-7, with a weak D call TRBD1 (5 bases). The CDR3 contains 14 residues. CDR1 and CDR2 (germline): LGHNA, YSLEER. The ends were cut back, 4 bases at V and 4 bases at J, with 14 bases in the middle. CDR3 amino acids: CASSPWTSAYEQYF. The CDR3 DNA reads as TGCGCCAGCAGCCCTTGGACATCGGCTTACGAGCAGTACTTC.

The chain has TRBV5-1 and TRBJ2-5, with D maybe TRBD2 (6 bases). Germline CDR1 reads SGHRS; CDR2 reads YFSETQ. This CDR3 is 14 amino acids long. With 0 bases removed from V and 6 bases from J, the gap between germline ends came to 12 bases. The CDR3 bases are TGCGCCAGCAGCTTGGCCGGGGAGGTAAAGACCCAGTACTTC. Its translation: CASSLAGEVKTQYF. Filled out from reference TRBV5-1 and TRBJ2-5, the complete variable domain reads KAGVTQTPRYLIKTRGQQVTLSCSPISGHRSVSWYQQTPGQGLQFLFEYFSETQRNKGNFPGRFSGRQFSNSRSEMNVSTLELGDSALYLCASSLAGEVKTQYFGPGTRLLVL.

The chain combines TRBV7-2 with TRBJ2-1; no clear D gene. The CDR3 length is 14 residues. V lost 4 bases, J lost 3 bases, and 10 bases lay in between. Germline V lookup: CDR1 SGHTA, CDR2 FQGNSA. CDR3 loop: CASSYRGVYNEQFF. The CDR3 nucleotides read TGTGCCAGCAGCTACCGAGGAGTCTACAATGAGCAGTTCTTC.

This clone was seen a handful of times. The gene calls are TRBV3-1 (or the pseudogene TRBV3-2) and TRBJ1-3; unclear D gene. The germline gives CDR1 LGHDT, CDR2 YNNKEL (reference sequence). V was shortened by 0 bases and J by 2 bases, with 11 bases between the two germline ends. This CDR3 has 16 amino acids. The CDR3 coding sequence is TGTGCCAGCAGCCAAGAGTCAGATCCCCCTGGAAACACCATATATTTT. Translated, it gives CASSQESDPPGNTIYF.

The chain is built from TRBV19 and TRBJ1-6; 7 bases line up with TRBD1. Unmatched junction bases numbered 7, after V lost 8 bases and J lost 9 bases. In germline, CDR1 is LNHDA, CDR2 SQIVND (reference sequence). The CDR3 contains 13 residues. The CDR3 protein is CASGDSRASPLHF. The CDR3 nucleotides read TGTGCCAGTGGGGACAGCCGGGCTTCACCCCTCCACTTT.

This clone has a handful of counts. The junction does not match germline at one end; this may be a read error. The chain couples TRBV11-2 to TRBJ2-6, with D possibly TRBD2 on 6 matching bases. The CDR3 covers 16 residues. Germline lookup yields CDR1 SGHAT and CDR2 FQNNGV. In nucleotides, the CDR3 is TGTGCCAGCAGCTTCCCTCGGGGGTCTGGAGCCAACGTCCTGACTTTC. Its translation is CASSFPRGSGANVLTF.

This chain connects TRBV19 to TRBJ2-3, with 12 nucleotides matching TRBD2. The CDR3 spans 18 residues. Germline CDR1 reads LNHDA; CDR2 reads SQIVND (reference sequence). The V and J ends lost 3 bases and 2 bases, in that order; junction bases with no gene match: 9. The CDR3 loop reads CASSILPLAGGNTDTQYF. CDR3 nucleotides: TGTGCCAGTAGTATCTTACCCCTAGCGGGGGGGAACACAGATACGCAGTATTTT.

The chain links TRBV3-1 (or the pseudogene TRBV3-2) to TRBJ2-5; 9 bases map to TRBD2. V shed 1 base, J shed 6 bases, and the junction held 9 bases outside the gene matches. Germline lookup yields CDR1 LGHDT and CDR2 YNNKEL (reference sequence). CDR3 size: 16 residues. CDR3 in DNA: TGTGCCAGCAGCCAAGCGCCATTTAGCGGGGGTAAGACCCAGTACTTC. This encodes CASSQAPFSGGKTQYF.

The rearrangement joins TRBV3-1 (or the pseudogene TRBV3-2) to TRBJ1-1, with D perhaps TRBD1 (6 bases). CDR3 length equals 14 residues. Trimming took 2 bases from V and 4 from J, leaving 11 bases between them. The V gene's germline CDR1 is LGHDT and CDR2 YNNKEL (reference sequence). The CDR3 nucleotides read TGTGCCAGCAGCCAAACCACCAGGGGCACTGAAGCTTTCTTT. Residues: CASSQTTRGTEAFF.

The chain has TRBV19 and TRBJ2-3, with D possibly matching TRBD2 (5 bases). Between the trimmed V and J ends, which lost 5 bases and 3 bases, there was a span of 12 bases. The CDR3 has 14 residues. Germline V CDR1 and CDR2: LNHDA, SQIVND (reference sequence). The CDR3 sequence: CASSSSLGTDTQYF. The CDR3 bases are TGTGCCAGTAGTTCCTCACTAGGTACAGATACGCAGTATTTT. Based on the CDR3 plus reference TRBV19 and TRBJ2-3, the full variable domain is DGGITQSPKYLFRKEGQNVTLSCEQNLNHDAMYWYRQDPGQGLRLIYYSQIVNDFQKGDIAEGYSVSREKKESFPLTVTSAQKNPTAFYLCASSSSLGTDTQYFGPGTRLTVL.

CDR3 in amino acids: CASSLGQSNGYTF. The CDR3 DNA follows: TGTGCCAGTAGTTTGGGACAGTCAAATGGCTACACCTTC. This chain uses TRBV19 with TRBJ1-2; 7 nucleotides line up with TRBD1. With 5 bases clipped from V and 6 bases from J, the junction kept 6 bases outside the gene matches. There are 13 residues in the CDR3. CDR1 and CDR2 (germline): LNHDA, SQIVND (reference sequence).

This clone was recorded a few times. The DNA of the CDR3 is TGTGCCACCGAGGGGGCTAGCGGGGGGTTTAGCACAGATACGCAGTATTTT. Translating gives CATEGASGGFSTDTQYF. V usage is TRBV10-3 and J usage is TRBJ2-3, with TRBD2 matching 11 bases. The CDR3 is 17 amino acids. The junction had 12 bases not matched to a gene; V was cut back by 10 bases and J by 0 bases. Germline values: CDR1 ENHRY, CDR2 SYGVKD.

This clone was found once. The V and J genes are TRBV10-2 and TRBJ1-1; D possibly corresponds to TRBD1 (6 bases). The CDR3 spans 16 residues. The germline V gene has CDR1 WSHSY and CDR2 SAAADI. Trimming cost V 10 bases and J 9 bases, with 30 bases left between them. The CDR3 loop reads CATKTGPVVRRIQAFF. The DNA for the CDR3 is TGCGCCACCAAGACAGGCCCAGTAGTAAGAAGGATCCAAGCTTTCTTT.

This chain connects TRBV10-3 to TRBJ2-7; maybe TRBD2 (6 bases). V lost 6 bases, J lost 5 bases, and 20 bases lay in between. This CDR3 contains 15 residues. The V gene's germline CDR1 is ENHRY and CDR2 SYGVKD. CDR3 sequence (DNA): TGTGCCATCAGGAGAGGAGGGCAGAGCCTCGACGAGCAGTACTTC. Translated: CAIRRGGQSLDEQYF.

The V call is TRBV2, the J call TRBJ2-7, with D tentatively TRBD2 (5 bases). The CDR3 runs to 13 residues. Germline V gene lookup returns CDR1 SNHLY and CDR2 FYNNEI. Trimming shortened V by 4 bases and J by 7 bases, and 14 bases separated the two germline ends. CDR3 in amino acids: CASSVSPGGEQYF. CDR3 DNA: TGTGCCAGCAGTGTGTCCCCCGGAGGTGAGCAGTACTTC.

Comment on this clone: Other nucleotide sequences in the sample specify the same CDR3. V gene TRBV5-1 combines with J gene TRBJ2-7; no firm D call. Germline V gives CDR1 SGHRS, CDR2 YFSETQ. The V gene lost 0 bases and the J gene lost 1 base, with 8 bases spanning the gap. This CDR3 is 14 amino acids long. CDR3 in amino acids: CASSLAGASYEQYF. For the CDR3, the DNA is TGCGCCAGCAGCTTGGCCGGAGCGTCCTACGAGCAGTACTTC.

V is TRBV7-2 and J is TRBJ2-2; D possibly corresponds to TRBD1 (6 bases). There are 13 residues in the CDR3. Trimming took off 4 bases at V and 8 bases at J, with 11 bases between the two ends. From germline, CDR1 is SGHTA and CDR2 FQGNSA. CDR3: CASSYRVSGELFF. In DNA, the CDR3 is TGTGCCAGCAGCTACAGGGTTTCTGGGGAGCTGTTTTTT. The full variable domain, its missing parts supplied by reference TRBV7-2 and TRBJ2-2, is GAGVSQSPSNKVTEKGKDVELRCDPISGHTALYWYRQSLGQGLEFLIYFQGNSAPDKSGLPSDRFSAERTGGSVSTLTIQRTQQEDSAVYLCASSYRVSGELFFGEGSRLTVL.

As regards this clone: The same CDR3 is also encoded by other DNA sequences in this sample. CDR3 amino acids: CASSETGYGYTF. For the CDR3, the DNA is TGTGCCAGCAGTGAGACAGGTTATGGCTACACCTTC. The chain uses TRBV2 and TRBJ1-2, with D tentatively TRBD1 (6 bases). The CDR3 contains 12 residues. V dropped 3 bases and J dropped 5 bases, with 7 bases sitting between them. The germline V gene has CDR1 SNHLY and CDR2 FYNNEI.